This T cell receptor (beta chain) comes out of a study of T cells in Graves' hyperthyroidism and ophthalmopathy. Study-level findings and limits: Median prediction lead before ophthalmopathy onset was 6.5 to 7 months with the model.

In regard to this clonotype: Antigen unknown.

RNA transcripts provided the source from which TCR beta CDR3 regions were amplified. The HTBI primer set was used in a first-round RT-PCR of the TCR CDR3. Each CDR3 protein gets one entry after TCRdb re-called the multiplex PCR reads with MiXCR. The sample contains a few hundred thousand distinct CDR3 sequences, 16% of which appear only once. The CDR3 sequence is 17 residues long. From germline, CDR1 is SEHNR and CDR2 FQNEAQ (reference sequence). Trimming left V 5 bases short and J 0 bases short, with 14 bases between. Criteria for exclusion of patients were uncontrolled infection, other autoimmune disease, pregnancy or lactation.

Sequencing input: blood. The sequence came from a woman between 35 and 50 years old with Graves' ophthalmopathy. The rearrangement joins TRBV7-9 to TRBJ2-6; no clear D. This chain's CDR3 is CASSPRTVSSGANVLTF. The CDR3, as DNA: TGTGCCAGCAGCCCCAGGACGGTAAGCTCTGGGGCCAACGTCCTGACTTTC.